A single sample is the source of the 31 T cell receptor beta chains below, sequenced in a study of vaccination effects on CD4 cells after COVID-19. ViraFEST used viral peptide pools to expand antigen-specific CD4+ T cells before sequencing. Following a roughly 11-day culture, CD4+ T cells were purified. Two-dose BNT162b2 or mRNA-1273 vaccination was given to participants. Their cognate antigens are unknown. TCRdb's copy holds only in-frame clones and misses some; the assay was immunoSEQ multiplex PCR. The sample lists fewer than 90,000 clones; around four fifths were seen once. Sequences were derived from CD4+ T cells from PBMCs cultured with HCoV-OC43 spike peptides, sampled after COVID-19 vaccination. The sample's subset: HCoV-OC43 spike overlapping peptide pool stimulation. These TCRs come from a human donor who received a COVID-19 vaccine.

V is TRBV7-2 and J is TRBJ1-6; D ambiguous. This CDR3 spans 17 amino acids. The ends were cut back, 5 bases at V and 0 bases at J, with 14 bases in the middle. Germline V gene sequence: CDR1 SGHTA, CDR2 FQGNSA. DNA for the CDR3: TGTGCCAGCAGCCCTAAATATGAAGTCTCCTATAATTCACCCCTCCACTTT. It translates to CASSPKYEVSYNSPLHF.

V is TRBV10-3 and J is TRBJ1-3, with a weak D call TRBD1 (5 bases). Germline CDR1 is ENHRY and CDR2 is SYGVKD. This CDR3 region has 12 residues. V was cut by 4 bases and J by 8 bases, with 9 bases left in between. CDR3 loop: CAISAEGDTIYF. In DNA, the CDR3 is TGTGCCATCAGTGCCGAAGGGGACACCATATATTTT.

The chain uses TRBV19 and TRBJ2-2; a possible D gene is TRBD2 (6 bases). Germline CDR1 and CDR2: LNHDA and SQIVND (reference sequence). The CDR3 is made up of 19 amino acids. V was clipped by 6 bases and J by 4 bases, with 27 bases between them. The CDR3 sequence: CASSPFMWTGTQGTGELFF. CDR3 DNA sequence: TGTGCCAGTAGCCCCTTCATGTGGACGGGGACTCAGGGCACCGGGGAGCTGTTTTTT.

The chain uses TRBV7-8 and TRBJ2-3; D is unclear. The CDR3 consists of 14 residues. V was clipped by 0 bases and J by 6 bases, with 10 bases between them. Germline loops: CDR1 SGHVS, CDR2 FQNEAQ. CDR3 region: CASSLASRTDTQYF. Written as DNA, the CDR3 is TGTGCCAGCAGCTTAGCTAGCAGGACGGATACGCAGTATTTT.

The rearrangement joins TRBV21-1 to TRBJ1-1; whether TRBD1, the table's D call, matches the DNA was not checked. TRBV21-1 is assigned pseudogene status. The length of the CDR3 is 14 residues. As DNA, the CDR3 is TGTGCCAGCAGCGGATACAGGGAAGACACTGAAGCTTTCTTT. Residues: CASSGYREDTEAFF.

V is TRBV11-1 and J is TRBJ2-3; 7 bases line up with TRBD1. V lost 5 bases to trimming and J lost 6 bases; unmatched junction nucleotides: 8. There are 14 residues in the CDR3. CDR1 and CDR2 (germline): SGHAT, FQDESV (reference sequence). DNA of the CDR3: TGTGCCAGCAGCACATCGACAGGGACGGATACGCAGTATTTT. This encodes CASSTSTGTDTQYF.

The chain uses TRBV12-5 and TRBJ2-2; tentatively, D is TRBD1 or TRBD2 (5 bases each). CDR1 LGHNT and CDR2 FRNRAP come from the germline V gene. Trimming took 3 bases from V and 5 from J, leaving 10 bases between them. The CDR3 runs to 14 residues. CDR3 residues: CASGFGGRTGELFF. The CDR3 DNA reads TGTGCTAGTGGTTTTGGGGGACGGACCGGGGAGCTGTTTTTT.

The chain uses TRBV19 and TRBJ2-2; 8 bases fit TRBD2. This CDR3 spans 16 amino acids. The V gene end was trimmed by 6 bases and the J gene end by 0 bases; junction bases not matched to a gene: 6. Germline values: CDR1 LNHDA, CDR2 SQIVND (reference sequence). The CDR3 DNA is TGTGCCAGTAGCTGGGCGGGGGGCACGAACACCGGGGAGCTGTTTTTT. This translates into CASSWAGGTNTGELFF.

The chain carries TRBV6-5 and TRBJ1-5; D gene ambiguous. CDR3 length: 11 amino acids. Deletions cut 5 bases from V and 3 bases from J, with 2 bases between. Per germline, CDR1 MNHEY and CDR2 SVGAGI. This CDR3 is CASSLNQPQHF. In DNA, the CDR3 is TGTGCCAGCAGTCTCAATCAGCCCCAGCATTTT.

The J gene is TRBJ2-7, the V gene TRBV6-1, with D maybe TRBD1 (6 bases). Per germline, CDR1 MNHNS and CDR2 SASEGT. The CDR3 loop spans 15 amino acids. The V and J ends lost 2 bases and 0 bases respectively, with 11 bases between them. CDR3 sequence: CASSEMSGASYEQYV. Written as DNA, the CDR3 is TGTGCCAGCAGTGAAATGTCAGGGGCCTCCTACGAGCAGTACGTC.

The chain combines TRBV7-2 with TRBJ1-1, with 7 nucleotides matching TRBD1. The ends lost 3 bases at V and 4 bases at J; junction bases unmatched: 5. The length of the CDR3 is 14 residues. Germline V lookup: CDR1 SGHTA, CDR2 FQGNSA. CDR3 in DNA: TGTGCCAGCAGCTTTAACAGGGGCGTCACTGAAGCTTTCTTT. It translates to CASSFNRGVTEAFF.

The genes are TRBV19 and TRBJ2-3; no definite D call. Germline V CDR1 and CDR2: LNHDA, SQIVND (reference sequence). This CDR3 comprises 14 residues. V gave up 6 bases and J gave up 1 base, with 11 bases separating them. The CDR3 region is CASRAYQGTDTQYF. In DNA form, the CDR3 reads TGTGCCAGTAGGGCATACCAAGGCACAGATACGCAGTATTTT.

V usage is TRBV23-1 and J usage is TRBJ2-4, with D possibly TRBD1 on 6 matching bases. Being an ORF, TRBV23-1 has a function that is uncertain. Deletions cut 8 bases from V and 10 bases from J, with 21 bases between. The CDR3 runs 14 residues. Here the CDR3 reads CASPSPQGPGIQYF. CDR3 sequence (DNA): TGCGCCAGCCCTTCACCCCAGGGGCCCGGGATTCAGTACTTC.

J is TRBJ2-5 and V is TRBV29-1; 9 bases agree with TRBD2. This CDR3 comprises 14 residues. Per the germline V gene, CDR1 is SQVTM and CDR2 is ANQGSEA. After removal of 1 base from V and 3 bases from J, the junction contained 3 bases not matched to a gene. The CDR3 coding sequence is TGCAGCGTTGAAGCACAGCGGGGGGAAGAGACCCAGTACTTC. Encoded protein: CSVEAQRGEETQYF.

The chain recombines TRBV5-1 with TRBJ1-4; D may be TRBD1 (5 bases). V lost 4 bases and J lost 3, with 19 bases in between. The germline V gene encodes CDR1 SGHRS and CDR2 YFSETQ. This CDR3 spans 17 amino acids. The chain's CDR3 is CASSPGASLASNEKLFF. CDR3 coding DNA: TGCGCCAGCAGCCCCGGGGCCAGTCTGGCTTCTAATGAAAAACTGTTTTTT.

The chain couples TRBV19 to TRBJ1-2; 9 bases are shared with TRBD1. The ends lost 5 bases at V and 2 bases at J; junction bases unmatched: 6. This CDR3 is 15 amino acids long. Germline V gives CDR1 LNHDA, CDR2 SQIVND (reference sequence). In nucleotides, the CDR3 is TGTGCCAGTAGTGATCCCGGGACAGGGAACTATGGCTACACCTTC. This encodes CASSDPGTGNYGYTF. The full variable domain, its missing parts supplied by reference TRBV19 and TRBJ1-2, is DGGITQSPKYLFRKEGQNVTLSCEQNLNHDAMYWYRQDPGQGLRLIYYSQIVNDFQKGDIAEGYSVSREKKESFPLTVTSAQKNPTAFYLCASSDPGTGNYGYTFGSGTRLTVV.

The chain combines TRBV28 with TRBJ1-2; D remains unclear. Germline V CDR1 and CDR2: MDHEN, SYDVKM. The CDR3 consists of 13 residues. V dropped 3 bases and J dropped 2 bases, with 7 bases sitting between them. CDR3 loop: CASSFGGNYGYTF. CDR3 nucleotides: TGTGCCAGCAGTTTTGGTGGAAACTATGGCTACACCTTC.

CDR3 loop: CASSPIAGEYTGELFF. CDR3 DNA sequence: TGTGCCAGCTCACCAATCGCGGGGGAGTACACCGGGGAGCTGTTTTTT. The chain combines TRBV18 with TRBJ2-2; 7 bases are shared with TRBD2. Per germline, CDR1 KGHSH and CDR2 LQKENI. CDR3 length: 16 residues. V gave up 2 bases and J gave up 3 bases; unmatched junction bases: 6.

This chain connects TRBV24-1 to TRBJ2-3; a weak D match, TRBD2 (7 bases). Trimming took 4 bases from V and 1 from J, leaving 11 bases between them. Germline CDR1 is KGHDR and CDR2 is SFDVKD. This CDR3 is built from 15 residues. The CDR3 region has the DNA TGTGCCACCAGTGAAGGCGGGGGCCGCACAGATACGCAGTATTTT. Translating gives CATSEGGGRTDTQYF.

This chain connects TRBV19 to TRBJ1-2; D not certain. The CDR3 is 15 residues long. Germline V gene lookup returns CDR1 LNHDA and CDR2 SQIVND (reference sequence). V was pared by 0 bases and J by 3 bases, with 11 bases between. The CDR3 DNA sequence: TGTGCCAGTAGTATAGATCTGGAGGGAGACTATGGCTACACCTTC. Its protein product is CASSIDLEGDYGYTF.

This clone was recorded a few times. The chain uses TRBV5-5 and TRBJ2-7, with D perhaps matching TRBD1 (5 bases). Germline loops: CDR1 SGHKS, CDR2 YYEKEE (reference sequence). Trimming removed 0 bases from V and 2 bases from J, with 9 bases in between. The CDR3 is made up of 14 amino acids. CDR3 bases: TGTGCCAGCAGCTTGGGGGCAGGGACCTACGAGCAGTACGTC. Amino acid sequence: CASSLGAGTYEQYV.

This clone appeared once. This chain links TRBV10-3 with TRBJ2-5; no definite D call. Germline V gene sequence: CDR1 ENHRY, CDR2 SYGVKD. The CDR3 totals 12 residues. V lost 2 bases, J lost 4 bases, and 5 bases lay in between. The chain's CDR3 is CAISEVAETQYF. The CDR3 nucleotides read TGTGCCATCAGTGAGGTGGCAGAGACCCAGTACTTC.

This chain connects TRBV4-3 to TRBJ1-5; TRBD1 is a possible D gene (6 bases). The CDR3 loop spans 15 amino acids. V was cut by 3 bases and J by 6 bases, with 15 bases left in between. Germline V gene data show CDR1 as LGHNA and CDR2 as YSLEER. Here the CDR3 DNA reads TGCGCCAGCAGCCATCCAACAGGGCGCAGTCAGCCCCAGCATTTT. The encoded protein is CASSHPTGRSQPQHF.

This sequence joins TRBV2 and TRBJ2-7, with TRBD1 identical over 9 bases. Germline-derived CDR1 and CDR2 are SNHLY and FYNNEI. V trimming: 6 bases; J trimming: 6 bases; junction bases outside the gene matches: 9. There are 14 residues in the CDR3. The CDR3 DNA follows: TGTGCCAGCAGAAGTTCGGGACAGGGCCGCGAGCAGTACGTC. This gives the protein CASRSSGQGREQYV.

The table lists this clone with a few counts. The chain employs TRBV6-2 or TRBV6-3 and TRBJ2-2; 14 nucleotides agree with TRBD2. Germline-derived CDR1 and CDR2 are MNHEY and SVGEGT. This CDR3 region has 19 residues. The trim removed 6 bases at V and 6 bases at J, leaving 15 bases unmatched. CDR3 nucleotide sequence: TGTGCCAGCAGCCCTACCGGTCGTCGGACTAGCGGGGGGCCCGGGGAGCTGTTTTTT. Its protein product is CASSPTGRRTSGGPGELFF.

The CDR3 region is CASSRQGLAGNTDTQYF. In DNA, the CDR3 is TGCGCCAGCAGCCGACAGGGACTAGCGGGCAACACAGATACGCAGTATTTT. J is TRBJ2-3 and V is TRBV4-1, with 12 bases aligning to TRBD2. The junction had 7 bases not matched to a gene; V was cut back by 4 bases and J by 2 bases. In germline, CDR1 is MGHRA, CDR2 YSYEKL. The CDR3 spans 17 residues.

The rearrangement links TRBV5-5 to TRBJ1-5; D gene ambiguous. V gave up 2 bases and J gave up 2 bases, with 8 bases separating them. Germline loops: CDR1 SGHKS, CDR2 YYEKEE (reference sequence). The CDR3 sequence is 14 residues long. This CDR3 reads CASSFSTGNQPQHF. The CDR3 DNA reads as TGTGCCAGCAGCTTTTCGACGGGCAATCAGCCCCAGCATTTT.

V is TRBV28 and J is TRBJ2-7, with 8 bases matching TRBD2. The junction had 8 bases not matched to a gene; V was cut back by 5 bases and J by 2 bases. The CDR3 is 15 residues long. CDR1 is MDHEN and CDR2 is SYDVKM in the germline V gene. This CDR3 is CASSNSGGPTYEQYV. The CDR3, as DNA: TGTGCCAGCAGTAACAGCGGGGGCCCCACCTACGAGCAGTACGTC.

The rearrangement uses TRBV4-1 and TRBJ1-3; D unresolved. The CDR3 spans 16 residues. Looked up from germline, CDR1 is MGHRA and CDR2 is YSYEKL. Trimming pared 3 bases from V and 0 bases from J, leaving 12 bases between. CDR3 loop: CASSQPDGSSGNTIYF. The CDR3, as DNA: TGCGCCAGCAGCCAGCCGGACGGTAGCTCTGGAAACACCATATATTTT.

This CDR3 is CASSLNQGRNSPLHF. For the CDR3, the DNA is TGTGCCAGCAGCTTAAATCAGGGGCGGAATTCACCCCTCCACTTT. V is TRBV7-3 and J is TRBJ1-6; D may be TRBD1 (6 bases). This CDR3 is built from 15 residues. Looked up from germline, CDR1 is SGHTA and CDR2 is FQGTGA. The V end was cut by 1 base, the J end by 7 bases, with 11 bases between.

The CDR3 region has the DNA TGTGCCAGCAGCTTAGGCATTGGAAACACCATATATTTT. Translated: CASSLGIGNTIYF. The chain is built from TRBV7-8 and TRBJ1-3; D is unresolved. The CDR3 is made up of 13 amino acids. Trimming took off 1 base at V and 3 bases at J, with 4 bases between the two ends. Germline V gene data show CDR1 as SGHVS and CDR2 as FQNEAQ.